Presented here are 7 T cell receptor beta chains from one specimen sequenced in a study of blood T cell repertoires in COVID-19. Some clones are missing from TCRdb's copy, which holds only in-frame ones; the method was immunoSEQ multiplex PCR. The sample lists over 150,000 clones, approximately 79% seen once, with more than 5.5% in the top ten. Sequencing was done on a sample of PBMCs or T cells enriched from blood (not recorded which). The source of these receptors is a man aged 45-60 years who had recovered from COVID-19.

This chain connects TRBV6-6 to TRBJ1-6, with 8 nucleotides matching TRBD1. This CDR3 is built from 15 residues. Looked up from germline, CDR1 is MNHNY and CDR2 is SVGAGI (reference sequence). After removal of 0 bases from V and 7 bases from J, the junction contained 2 bases not matched to a gene. The CDR3 DNA reads TGTGCCAGCAGTTACTCGGGACAGGAGAATTCACCCCTCCACTTT. Its translation is CASSYSGQENSPLHF.

A note on this clone: Sequence at one end of the junction differs from germline and may be a read error. The V and J genes are TRBV12-3 or TRBV12-4 and TRBJ2-3; D is perhaps TRBD1 (6 bases). CDR3 length equals 13 residues. The CDR3 region is CASSRGPWGTTHF. DNA of the CDR3: TGTGCCAGCAGCAGGGGACCCTGGGGGACCACTCATTTT.

This chain links TRBV6-4 with TRBJ1-1, with D perhaps TRBD1 (5 bases). From germline, CDR1 is MRHNA and CDR2 SNTAGT. This CDR3 has 15 amino acids. The germline V and J ends were trimmed by 6 bases and 0 bases, with 14 bases remaining between them. The CDR3 is CASRVSGGVNTEAFF. The CDR3 DNA sequence: TGTGCCAGCAGAGTCTCCGGGGGTGTGAACACTGAAGCTTTCTTT.

This sequence joins TRBV12-5 and TRBJ2-6; no clear D. CDR3 length equals 15 residues. Germline V gene sequence: CDR1 LGHNT, CDR2 FRNRAP. With 2 bases removed from V and 0 bases from J, the gap between germline ends came to 5 bases. As DNA, the CDR3 is TGTGCTAGTGGTTTGTACGGCTCTGGGGCCAACGTCCTGACTTTC. It translates to CASGLYGSGANVLTF.

The rearrangement links TRBV4-3 to TRBJ1-5, with 9 nucleotides matching TRBD1. CDR3 length: 15 amino acids. Germline CDR1 LGHNA, CDR2 YSLEER. Trimming took 0 bases from V and 6 from J; bases not matched to a gene: 3. The CDR3 nucleotides are TGCGCCAGCAGCCAAGATGGGACAGGGTCTCAGCCCCAGCATTTT. Translation gives CASSQDGTGSQPQHF.

The CDR3 sequence: CASRYQGGSTEAFF. The CDR3 DNA sequence: TGTGCCAGCAGATACCAGGGGGGAAGCACTGAAGCTTTCTTT. The gene calls are TRBV2 and TRBJ1-1; 7 nucleotides line up with TRBD1. V shed 6 bases, J shed 4 bases, and the junction held 8 bases outside the gene matches. CDR3 length: 14 amino acids. The germline V gene encodes CDR1 SNHLY and CDR2 FYNNEI.

This chain joins TRBV18 and TRBJ1-6; TRBD1 matches at 7 bases. V lost 6 bases to trimming and J lost 0 bases; unmatched junction nucleotides: 5. The germline V gene encodes CDR1 KGHSH and CDR2 LQKENI. The CDR3 is 16 residues long. CDR3 DNA sequence: TGTGCCAGCTCGGGGACAGCGAGCTCCTATAATTCACCCCTCCACTTT. This translates into CASSGTASSYNSPLHF.